The present TCR beta chain was sequenced within a study of blood T cell repertoires in COVID-19. Study overall: There were acute and convalescent COVID-19 samples, and they came from the United States, Italy and Spain. Sources were T cells, B-cell-depleted T cells, or PBMCs; the material itself was cDNA or gDNA.

Original data processing: By means of reference gene primer amplification, nucleated cell counts were estimated. The assay was immunoSEQ multiplex PCR, and TCRdb's table has in-frame clones only and misses some. The D gene and trimming were derived from the DNA, and the V and J assignments and clone size from that table. The data hold over 85,000 clones, with roughly 91% observed a single time. The length of the CDR3 is 11 residues. The ends were cut back, 3 bases at V and 9 bases at J, with 9 bases in the middle. Germline CDR1 is SQVTM and CDR2 is ANQGSEA. J is TRBJ2-1 and V is TRBV29-1, with D perhaps matching TRBD2 (5 bases). This receptor was identified in a woman aged 45-65 years with acute or convalescent COVID-19. The source material was peripheral blood. CDR3 DNA: TGCAGCGTTGATGAGGCGGGTGAGCAGTTCTTC. Protein: CSVDEAGEQFF.